One sample yielded the 10 T cell receptor beta chains listed below, sequenced in a study of graft-versus-host responses after intestinal transplantation. There were around 200,000 CFSE-labeled responder cells plated together with around 200,000 irradiated, violet-dye-labeled stimulator cells. Data came from immunoSEQ multiplex PCR; TCRdb stores just in-frame clones and leaves some out. The table records under 9,000 clones, roughly a third of them present only once. The specimen comprised alloreactive CD8+ T cells from a mixed lymphocyte reaction culture, sampled before transplantation. Described subset: CFSE-low proliferating T cells sorted from approximately 6-day pre-transplant mixed lymphocyte reaction (GvH or HvG direction). Receptors originate from a human patient who was an organ donor for intestinal transplantation.

By sample share, this clone is medium-sized. The chain employs TRBV29-1 and TRBJ1-1; D remains ambiguous. Trimming took off 2 bases at V and 8 bases at J, with 12 bases between the two ends. CDR1 is SQVTM, CDR2 ANQGSEA, per germline. There are 12 residues in the CDR3. The CDR3 region is CSVEHSKPEAFF. CDR3 in DNA: TGCAGCGTTGAACACAGCAAACCCGAAGCTTTCTTT. The variable domain in full, with the rest retrieved from reference TRBV29-1 and TRBJ1-1, is SAVISQKPSRDICQRGTSLTIQCQVDSQVTMMFWYRQQPGQSLTLIATANQGSEATYESGFVIDKFPISRPNLTFSTLTVSNMSPEDSSIYLCSVEHSKPEAFFGQGTRLTVV.

The V gene is TRBV14, the J gene TRBJ1-1; 7 nucleotides align to TRBD1. Per the germline V gene, CDR1 is SGHDN and CDR2 is FVKESK. The CDR3 has 17 residues. V trimming: 10 bases; J trimming: 4 bases; junction bases outside the gene matches: 21. CDR3 nucleotides: TGTGCCACGAAGTCCCGACAGAAGGGGGCGTGGGGCACTGAAGCTTTCTTT. Encoded protein: CATKSRQKGAWGTEAFF.

This CDR3 is CASSQADRVYEQYF. The CDR3 DNA follows: TGCGCCAGCAGCCAAGCGGACAGGGTCTACGAGCAGTACTTC. The V call is TRBV4-1, the J call TRBJ2-7; 8 bases line up with TRBD1. The CDR3 is 14 amino acids. Unmatched junction bases numbered 2, after V lost 1 base and J lost 3 bases. Germline V gene sequence: CDR1 MGHRA, CDR2 YSYEKL.

CDR3 amino acids: CASRTGTSGPRGDTQYF. The CDR3 nucleotides read TGTGCCAGCAGGACCGGGACTAGCGGGCCTAGGGGTGATACGCAGTATTTT. V gene TRBV9 combines with J gene TRBJ2-3, with 12 positions matching TRBD2. The V gene end was trimmed by 5 bases and the J gene end by 6 bases; junction bases not matched to a gene: 13. CDR1 SGDLS and CDR2 YYNGEE come from the germline V gene. The CDR3 spans 17 residues.

The V gene is TRBV7-8, the J gene TRBJ1-3; D may be TRBD1 (6 bases). The CDR3 runs to 15 residues. The V gene lost 5 bases and the J gene lost 1 base, with 12 bases spanning the gap. Germline V gene lookup returns CDR1 SGHVS and CDR2 FQNEAQ. DNA for the CDR3: TGTGCCAGCAGCCGGGGGAGGGGGTCTGGAAACACCATATATTTT. Its translation is CASSRGRGSGNTIYF.

CDR3 in amino acids: CASSLADSYEQYF. In DNA, the CDR3 is TGTGCCAGCAGTTTAGCCGACAGCTACGAGCAGTACTTC. The chain has TRBV6-5 and TRBJ2-7; D is perhaps TRBD1 (5 bases). CDR1 MNHEY and CDR2 SVGAGI come from the germline V gene. The CDR3 sequence is 13 residues long. Trimming cost V 4 bases and J 3 bases, with 10 bases left between them.

This clone is classed as large (0.1 to 1%). V is TRBV5-6 and J is TRBJ2-1; 10 bases agree with TRBD2. V gave up 4 bases and J gave up 3 bases; unmatched junction bases: 4. The germline gives CDR1 SGHDT, CDR2 YYEEEE. This CDR3 has 15 residues. DNA for the CDR3: TGTGCCAGCAGCCTAGGACTAGCGGACTACAATGAGCAGTTCTTC. This codes for CASSLGLADYNEQFF.

V and J are TRBV21-1 and TRBJ1-6. TRBV21-1 is a documented pseudogene. The CDR3 spans 17 residues. This CDR3 reads CASSKFFGGGWGSPLHF. Here the CDR3 DNA reads TGTGCCAGCAGCAAATTTTTCGGGGGGGGCTGGGGTTCACCCCTCCACTTT.

The V call is TRBV11-2, the J call TRBJ1-5; 7 bases align to TRBD1. CDR1 and CDR2 from the germline V gene are SGHAT and FQNNGV. Trimming at V came to 9 bases and at J to 6 bases, leaving 11 bases not matched to a gene. This CDR3 spans 14 amino acids. The CDR3 reads CAREGAGVCQPQHF. CDR3 DNA: TGTGCCAGGGAGGGGGCAGGGGTTTGTCAGCCCCAGCATTTT.

As DNA, the CDR3 is TGTGCCAGCAGCCAAGGGCCCGGGGGGTGGCTCACCGGGGAGCTGTTTTTT. Protein: CASSQGPGGWLTGELFF. The V gene is TRBV14, the J gene TRBJ2-2; 7 bases align to TRBD2. This CDR3 has 17 residues. The J segment lost 4 bases and the V segment lost 1 base, leaving 9 bases of the junction unmatched. Germline CDR1 SGHDN, CDR2 FVKESK.